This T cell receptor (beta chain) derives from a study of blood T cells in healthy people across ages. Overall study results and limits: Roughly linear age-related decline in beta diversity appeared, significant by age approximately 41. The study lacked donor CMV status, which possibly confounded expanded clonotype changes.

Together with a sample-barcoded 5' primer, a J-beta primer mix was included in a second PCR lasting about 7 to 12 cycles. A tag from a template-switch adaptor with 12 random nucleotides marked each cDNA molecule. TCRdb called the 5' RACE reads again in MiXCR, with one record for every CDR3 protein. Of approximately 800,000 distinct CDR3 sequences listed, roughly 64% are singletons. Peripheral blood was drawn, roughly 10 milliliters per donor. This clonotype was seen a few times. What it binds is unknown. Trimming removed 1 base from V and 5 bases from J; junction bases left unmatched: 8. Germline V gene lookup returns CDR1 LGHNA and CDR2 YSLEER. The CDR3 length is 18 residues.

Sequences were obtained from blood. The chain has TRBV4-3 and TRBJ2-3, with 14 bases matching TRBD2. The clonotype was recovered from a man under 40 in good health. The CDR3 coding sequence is TGCGCCAGCAGCCAAGTGACAGTGGGACTAGCGGGAGTAGATACGCAGTATTTT. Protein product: CASSQVTVGLAGVDTQYF.